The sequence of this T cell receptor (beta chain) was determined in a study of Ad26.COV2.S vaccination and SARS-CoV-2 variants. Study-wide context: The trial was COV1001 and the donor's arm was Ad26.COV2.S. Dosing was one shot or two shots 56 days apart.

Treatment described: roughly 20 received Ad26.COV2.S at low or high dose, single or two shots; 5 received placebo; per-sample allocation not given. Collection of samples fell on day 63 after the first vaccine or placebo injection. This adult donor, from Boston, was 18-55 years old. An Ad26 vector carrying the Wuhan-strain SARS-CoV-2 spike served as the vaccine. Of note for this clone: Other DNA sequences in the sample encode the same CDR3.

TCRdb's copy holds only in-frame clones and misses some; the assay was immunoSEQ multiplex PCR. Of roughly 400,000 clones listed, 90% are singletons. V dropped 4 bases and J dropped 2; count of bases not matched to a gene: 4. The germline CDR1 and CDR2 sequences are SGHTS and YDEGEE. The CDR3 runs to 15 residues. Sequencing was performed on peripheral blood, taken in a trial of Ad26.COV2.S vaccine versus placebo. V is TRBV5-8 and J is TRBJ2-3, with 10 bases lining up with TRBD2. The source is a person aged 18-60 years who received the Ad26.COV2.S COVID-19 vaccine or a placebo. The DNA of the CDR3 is TGTGCCAGCAGCCTAGGACTAGCGGACACAGATACGCAGTATTTT. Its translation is CASSLGLADTDTQYF.